The 10 T cell receptor beta chains below all came from one sample that was sequenced in a study of cytomegalovirus exposure and HLA in healthy donors. This PCR relied on a set of 60 Vbeta primers and 13 Jbeta primers. Assay used: immunoSEQ multiplex PCR; TCRdb lists only in-frame clones, some missing. The sample has roughly 180,000 clones, more than 65% seen once. The sequenced sample consisted of PBMCs. The receptors were sampled from a female donor in good health and CMV-seronegative.

The chain has TRBV7-9 and TRBJ2-3; TRBD2 aligns across 7 bases. The CDR3 sequence is 15 residues long. V lost 1 base, J lost 1 base, and 2 bases stayed unmatched. Germline V lookup: CDR1 SEHNR, CDR2 FQNEAQ (reference sequence). Here the CDR3 DNA reads TGTGCCAGCAGCTTAGGACTAGCCGGCACAGATACGCAGTATTTT. This codes for CASSLGLAGTDTQYF.

The chain links TRBV6-1 to TRBJ1-2; D might be TRBD1 (5 bases). Germline V gene sequence: CDR1 MNHNS, CDR2 SASEGT. V was shortened by 6 bases and J by 8 bases, with 10 bases between the two germline ends. CDR3 length equals 11 residues. The CDR3 region has the DNA TGTGCCAGCAGGGGACTTCAGGGCTACACCTTC. Translating it yields CASRGLQGYTF.

This clone occurred once. This chain connects TRBV2 to TRBJ2-1; 11 bases match TRBD2. The CDR3 is made up of 15 amino acids. After removal of 11 bases from V and 9 bases from J, the junction contained 15 bases not matched to a gene. CDR1 SNHLY and CDR2 FYNNEI come from the germline V gene. The CDR3 DNA reads TGTGCCGTAGACCCTCTAGCGGGAGGTCGAGGTGAGCAGTTCTTC. This gives the protein CAVDPLAGGRGEQFF.

CDR3 region: CASSFSGGQETQYF. In DNA, the CDR3 is TGTGCCAGCAGCTTTAGCGGGGGTCAAGAGACCCAGTACTTC. The chain links TRBV7-3 to TRBJ2-5, with 9 nucleotides matching TRBD2. Trimming took 3 bases from V and 2 from J; bases not matched to a gene: 1. The CDR3 contains 14 residues. The germline V gene has CDR1 SGHTA and CDR2 FQGTGA.

The CDR3 protein is CASSSRDLSSYEQYF. CDR3 nucleotides: TGTGCCAGCAGCTCCCGGGACTTAAGCTCCTACGAGCAGTACTTC. The V gene is TRBV7-4, the J gene TRBJ2-7, with a weak D call TRBD2 (6 bases). Germline V lookup: CDR1 SGHVT, CDR2 SQSDAQ. V was pared by 4 bases and J by 0 bases, with 13 bases between. CDR3 size: 15 residues.

The gene calls are TRBV19 and TRBJ1-6; a weak D match, TRBD1 (6 bases). The CDR3 covers 13 residues. Germline V gene sequence: CDR1 LNHDA, CDR2 SQIVND (reference sequence). V lost 7 bases to trimming and J lost 10 bases, with 14 bases between them. As DNA, the CDR3 is TGTGCCAGTACCTCTTCAGGGGACTCACCCCTCCACTTT. It is translated as CASTSSGDSPLHF.

The genes are TRBV15 and TRBJ2-5; weak D call: TRBD1 (6 bases). Trimming pared 0 bases from V and 2 bases from J, leaving 10 bases between. Germline V CDR1 and CDR2: LNHNV, YYDKDF (reference sequence). This CDR3 is 15 amino acids long. The CDR3 here is CATSRENRAQETQYF. The CDR3 nucleotides read TGTGCCACCAGCAGAGAAAACAGGGCGCAAGAGACCCAGTACTTC.

The J gene is TRBJ2-4, the V gene TRBV28; D gene ambiguous. V was cut by 7 bases and J by 1 base, with 11 bases left in between. Germline lookup yields CDR1 MDHEN and CDR2 SYDVKM. This CDR3 is built from 14 residues. The CDR3 nucleotides are TGTGCCAGCATGCCATACCAGGCCAAAAACATTCAGTACTTC. Amino acids: CASMPYQAKNIQYF.

This clone was seen just once. The chain employs TRBV10-3 and TRBJ1-1; the D gene is possibly TRBD1 (5 bases). Germline V gene data show CDR1 as ENHRY and CDR2 as SYGVKD. The CDR3 runs to 15 residues. V was shortened by 0 bases and J by 0 bases, with 8 bases between the two germline ends. CDR3 DNA: TGTGCCATCAGTGAGTCGGTCAGGGTGAACACTGAAGCTTTCTTT. Protein: CAISESVRVNTEAFF.

V usage is TRBV19 and J usage is TRBJ2-5; 9 nucleotides align to TRBD1. After removal of 4 bases from V and 4 bases from J, the junction contained 7 bases not matched to a gene. From germline, CDR1 is LNHDA and CDR2 SQIVND (reference sequence). The CDR3 is made up of 15 amino acids. Here the CDR3 DNA reads TGTGCCAGTAGTACCACCGGGACAGGGTCAGAGACCCAGTACTTC. As protein: CASSTTGTGSETQYF.